The 31 T cell receptor beta chains below come from one sample, sequenced in a study of neurological immune-mediated disorders. MiXCR, applied by TCRdb to the 5' RACE reads, yields one record per CDR3 protein. Of 45,000 to 50,000 distinct CDR3 sequences in the sample, approximately 3% were seen once. Sequences were obtained from PBMCs. Source of these receptors: a woman between 45 and 65 years old with multiple sclerosis.

This clonotype occurred many times. The J gene is TRBJ2-7, the V gene TRBV18, with 9 nucleotides matching TRBD1. The CDR3 contains 13 residues. Losses at the gene ends were 4 bases for V and 5 bases for J; bases not matched to a gene: 3. CDR1 KGHSH and CDR2 LQKENI come from the germline V gene. The CDR3 DNA reads TGTGCCAGCTCACTGGGACAGGGCAACGAGCAGTACTTC. As protein: CASSLGQGNEQYF.

This clonotype was detected ten times or more. The J gene is TRBJ2-5, the V gene TRBV20-1; tentatively, D is TRBD1 (6 bases). The CDR3 spans 13 residues. Trimming took 8 bases from V and 0 from J, leaving 13 bases between them. The germline gives CDR1 DFQATT, CDR2 SNEGSKA (reference sequence). The CDR3: CSPTRDNQETQYF. DNA of the CDR3: TGCAGTCCGACCCGGGACAACCAAGAGACCCAGTACTTC.

This clonotype was counted only a few times. It may be a read error: a sequence one base away is much more abundant. V usage is TRBV7-8 and J usage is TRBJ2-7, with 8 positions matching TRBD1. Losses at the gene ends were 1 base for V and 7 bases for J; bases not matched to a gene: 9. The CDR3 consists of 15 residues. Germline loops: CDR1 SGHVS, CDR2 FQNEAQ. The CDR3 spells CASSLVGRGPLEQYF. DNA of the CDR3: TGTGCCAGCAGCTTAGTCGGCAGGGGGCCCTTAGAGCAGTACTTC. Filled out from reference TRBV7-8 and TRBJ2-7, the complete variable domain reads GAGVSQSPRYKVAKRGQDVALRCDPISGHVSLFWYQQALGQGPEFLTYFQNEAQLDKSGLPSDRFFAERPEGSVSTLKIQRTQQEDSAVYLCASSLVGRGPLEQYFGPGTRLTVT.

In its sample, this clonotype was seen many times. The CDR3 loop reads CSARSDSPEQFF. The CDR3 bases are TGCAGTGCCCGCTCGGACTCCCCAGAGCAGTTCTTC. V gene TRBV20-1 combines with J gene TRBJ2-1; tentative D call: TRBD2 (5 bases). This CDR3 has 12 residues. Germline V gene data show CDR1 as DFQATT and CDR2 as SNEGSKA (reference sequence). V lost 6 bases and J 10 bases, leaving 16 bases between the germline ends.

Many counts were recorded for this clonotype. The chain links TRBV5-1 to TRBJ2-1; D gene unclear. Germline V gene sequence: CDR1 SGHRS, CDR2 YFSETQ. V lost 0 bases and J 7 bases, leaving 8 bases between the germline ends. This CDR3 is 13 amino acids long. The CDR3 nucleotides read TGCGCCAGCAGCTTGGCCGGCCAAAATGAGCAGTTCTTC. Its translation is CASSLAGQNEQFF.

This clonotype was seen at least ten times. The chain is built from TRBV29-1 and TRBJ2-1, with D unclear. This CDR3 contains 13 residues. The V end was cut by 1 base, the J end by 6 bases, with 10 bases between. The V gene's germline CDR1 is SQVTM and CDR2 ANQGSEA. The CDR3 loop reads CSVEGTVRNEQFF. The CDR3 region has the DNA TGCAGCGTTGAAGGGACGGTGCGCAATGAGCAGTTCTTC.

This clonotype was recorded at least ten times. The rearrangement links TRBV10-2 to TRBJ1-2; D may be TRBD1 (6 bases). Trimming removed 0 bases at V and 8 bases at J, with 10 bases between. Germline V gene data show CDR1 as WSHSY and CDR2 as SAAADI. The CDR3 spans 13 residues. CDR3 DNA: TGCGCCAGCAGTGAGTCACAGGGTGAGGGCTACACCTTC. Protein sequence: CASSESQGEGYTF.

This clonotype has a count of ten or more. The chain joins TRBV10-2 to TRBJ2-1; 12 bases fit TRBD2. Trimming cost V 7 bases and J 4 bases; bases outside gene matches: 5. The CDR3 is made up of 15 amino acids. CDR1 is WSHSY, CDR2 SAAADI, per germline. CDR3: CASNLAGGIYNEQFF. CDR3 bases: TGCGCCAGCAACCTAGCGGGAGGGATATACAATGAGCAGTTCTTC.

This clonotype was observed at least ten times. The V gene is TRBV10-2, the J gene TRBJ2-1, with a weak D call TRBD1 (6 bases). V was pared by 2 bases and J by 4 bases, with 9 bases between. The CDR3 totals 14 residues. The germline CDR1 and CDR2 sequences are WSHSY and SAAADI. The DNA for the CDR3 is TGCGCCAGCAGTGAGGCTAGGGGGTACAATGAGCAGTTCTTC. Translated, it gives CASSEARGYNEQFF.

This clonotype was detected ten times or more. The rearrangement links TRBV20-1 to TRBJ2-1, with TRBD2 identical over 10 bases. V lost 6 bases and J lost 7; bases outside the gene matches: 15. Looked up from germline, CDR1 is DFQATT and CDR2 is SNEGSKA (reference sequence). The CDR3 consists of 16 residues. This CDR3 reads CSARRGPSGRGNEQFF. The CDR3 coding sequence is TGCAGTGCCCGAAGGGGTCCTAGCGGGAGAGGAAATGAGCAGTTCTTC.

There are many counts of this clonotype. The V gene is TRBV20-1, the J gene TRBJ2-5, with TRBD2 matching over 16 bases. Unmatched junction bases numbered 5, after V lost 6 bases and J lost 4 bases. CDR3 length: 15 residues. CDR1 is DFQATT, CDR2 SNEGSKA, per germline (reference sequence). The CDR3 sequence: CSAGTSGGAAETQYF. Here the CDR3 DNA reads TGCAGTGCCGGGACTAGCGGGGGGGCTGCAGAGACCCAGTACTTC.

This clonotype was found many times. The V and J genes are TRBV29-1 and TRBJ1-1; D possibly corresponds to TRBD1 (5 bases). The V end was cut by 7 bases, the J end by 1 base, with 10 bases between. The CDR3 consists of 12 residues. CDR1 SQVTM and CDR2 ANQGSEA come from the germline V gene. DNA for the CDR3: TGCAGCGGATTAACAGGGAACACTGAAGCTTTCTTT. Protein sequence: CSGLTGNTEAFF. Drawing the rest from reference TRBV29-1 and TRBJ1-1, the complete variable domain is SAVISQKPSRDICQRGTSLTIQCQVDSQVTMMFWYRQQPGQSLTLIATANQGSEATYESGFVIDKFPISRPNLTFSTLTVSNMSPEDSSIYLCSGLTGNTEAFFGQGTRLTVV.

Many counts were recorded for this clonotype. J is TRBJ1-1 and V is TRBV6-5; D perhaps matches TRBD1 (5 bases). There are 15 residues in the CDR3. V was clipped by 5 bases and J by 5 bases, with 18 bases between them. Germline lookup yields CDR1 MNHEY and CDR2 SVGAGI. CDR3 sequence (DNA): TGTGCCAGCAGTCCAGCCCCGGCAGGGAAAACTGAAGCTTTCTTT. Translating gives CASSPAPAGKTEAFF.

This clonotype was picked up many times. The V gene is TRBV6-6, the J gene TRBJ2-3; D is uncertain. Germline-derived CDR1 and CDR2 are MNHNY and SVGAGI (reference sequence). The CDR3 has 13 amino acids. Trimming cost V 1 base and J 3 bases, with 5 bases left between them. The DNA of the CDR3 is TGTGCCAGCAGTTACTACAGAACAGATACGCAGTATTTT. It translates to CASSYYRTDTQYF.

This clonotype was observed many times. J is TRBJ1-4 and V is TRBV20-1, with D unresolved. The CDR3 runs 15 residues. The ends were cut back, 4 bases at V and 3 bases at J, with 15 bases in the middle. Germline CDR1 DFQATT, CDR2 SNEGSKA (reference sequence). CDR3 DNA: TGCAGTGCTAATCCCTGGGTCGGCTCTAATGAAAAACTGTTTTTT. As protein: CSANPWVGSNEKLFF.

This clonotype appeared many times. The V call is TRBV20-1, the J call TRBJ2-5, with 12 bases that match TRBD2. CDR3 length equals 13 residues. Germline-derived CDR1 and CDR2 are DFQATT and SNEGSKA (reference sequence). Trimming cost V 5 bases and J 4 bases; bases outside gene matches: 2. The chain's CDR3 is CSAPSGGAETQYF. The CDR3 DNA is TGCAGTGCTCCTAGCGGGGGGGCAGAGACCCAGTACTTC.

This clonotype showed up many times. The chain recombines TRBV29-1 with TRBJ2-1; 7 positions agree with TRBD2. Trimming cost V 3 bases and J 8 bases; bases outside gene matches: 10. The germline gives CDR1 SQVTM, CDR2 ANQGSEA. This CDR3 region has 14 residues. The DNA of the CDR3 is TGCAGCGTTGACGCAGGCGGGGGTATCGATGAGCAGTTCTTC. It encodes CSVDAGGGIDEQFF.

This clonotype was counted many times. V gene TRBV4-1 combines with J gene TRBJ2-1; possibly TRBD2 for D (6 bases). CDR3 length: 14 residues. V was cut by 4 bases and J by 4 bases, with 11 bases left in between. Germline lookup yields CDR1 MGHRA and CDR2 YSYEKL. In DNA, the CDR3 is TGCGCCAGCAGCCGGGTGCGGGATTACAATGAGCAGTTCTTC. Protein product: CASSRVRDYNEQFF.

In its sample, this clonotype was seen a few times. The genes are TRBV20-1 and TRBJ2-7; 9 bases are a match to TRBD1. CDR1 and CDR2 from the germline V gene are DFQATT and SNEGSKA (reference sequence). V trimming: 1 base; J trimming: 5 bases; junction bases outside the gene matches: 12. The CDR3 has 16 residues. The CDR3 region is CSARGADRGDSHEQYF. For the CDR3, the DNA is TGCAGTGCTAGAGGCGCGGACAGGGGAGATTCCCACGAGCAGTACTTC.

This clonotype has ten or more counts. The chain is built from TRBV20-1 and TRBJ2-5; D may match TRBD1 or TRBD2 (5 bases each). Germline assignment: CDR1 DFQATT and CDR2 SNEGSKA (reference sequence). Deletions cut 1 base from V and 0 bases from J, with 12 bases between. This CDR3 comprises 15 residues. CDR3 region: CSARGRGAYQETQYF. CDR3 coding DNA: TGCAGTGCTAGAGGAAGGGGAGCGTACCAAGAGACCCAGTACTTC.

In this sample, this clonotype turned up many times. V usage is TRBV20-1 and J usage is TRBJ1-2; D perhaps matches TRBD1 (5 bases). Trimming left V 0 bases short and J 4 bases short, with 24 bases between. This CDR3 has 18 residues. Per germline, CDR1 DFQATT and CDR2 SNEGSKA (reference sequence). CDR3 in DNA: TGCAGTGCTAGAGACTCACCCTGGTCGGGGGGTGGTGTCTATGGCTACACCTTC. As protein: CSARDSPWSGGGVYGYTF.

This clonotype was seen ten or more times. This chain joins TRBV18 and TRBJ1-2; 8 nucleotides line up with TRBD1. The CDR3 has 14 amino acids. Germline lookup yields CDR1 KGHSH and CDR2 LQKENI. V lost 3 bases, J lost 6 bases, and 6 bases stayed unmatched. In DNA form, the CDR3 reads TGTGCCAGCTCACCCAAGACAGGGGCCCATGGCTACACCTTC. It codes for CASSPKTGAHGYTF.

This clonotype was observed many times. V is TRBV12-3 or TRBV12-4 and J is TRBJ2-3; D remains unclear. The CDR3 runs to 13 residues. Deletions cut 2 bases from V and 6 bases from J, with 9 bases between. CDR3 sequence reads: CASSLTQRDTQYF. The CDR3 DNA is TGTGCCAGCAGTTTAACTCAGCGCGATACGCAGTATTTT.

The sample holds many counts of this clonotype. This chain links TRBV25-1 with TRBJ2-5, with 8 bases fitting TRBD1. Trimming removed 6 bases from V and 4 bases from J; junction bases left unmatched: 4. CDR1 is MGHDK and CDR2 is SYGVNS in the germline V gene. This CDR3 contains 13 residues. CDR3 DNA sequence: TGTGCCAGCAGCCACAGGGGGAGAGAGACCCAGTACTTC. This codes for CASSHRGRETQYF.

Judged by abundance, this clonotype is medium-sized. This chain uses TRBV5-1 with TRBJ1-2; no firm D call. The germline V gene has CDR1 SGHRS and CDR2 YFSETQ. The CDR3 is 14 residues long. V lost 5 bases and J 4 bases, leaving 15 bases between the germline ends. CDR3 in DNA: TGCGCCAGCAGTCCCATGGGTGGATCCTATGGCTACACCTTC. Protein sequence: CASSPMGGSYGYTF.

Many counts were recorded for this clonotype. The chain is built from TRBV7-2 and TRBJ1-3; D is unclear. CDR1 and CDR2 (germline): SGHTA, FQGNSA. This CDR3 region has 16 residues. V lost 1 base, J lost 2 bases, and 12 bases lay in between. The CDR3 region is CASSLDGFRPGNTIYF. The CDR3 DNA reads TGTGCCAGCAGCTTAGATGGGTTTCGGCCTGGAAACACCATATATTTT.

The sample holds many counts of this clonotype. The chain carries TRBV29-1 and TRBJ2-1; D is perhaps TRBD1 (6 bases). V lost 4 bases and J 7 bases, leaving 8 bases between the germline ends. The CDR3 loop spans 11 amino acids. CDR1 SQVTM and CDR2 ANQGSEA come from the germline V gene. The CDR3 is CSVARGNEQFF. In DNA, the CDR3 is TGCAGCGTTGCCAGGGGTAATGAGCAGTTCTTC.

The table lists this clonotype with many counts. The rearrangement joins TRBV20-1 to TRBJ1-5, with 7 bases matching TRBD1. Germline loops: CDR1 DFQATT, CDR2 SNEGSKA (reference sequence). The CDR3 is 16 amino acids. V trimming: 5 bases; J trimming: 3 bases; junction bases outside the gene matches: 13. The DNA of the CDR3 is TGCAGTGCTCGTAAAGCTGGGACAGTTATCAATCAGCCCCAGCATTTT. Its protein is CSARKAGTVINQPQHF.

This clonotype was counted many times. The CDR3 here is CASSYFGQSTDTQYF. In DNA form, the CDR3 reads TGTGCCAGCAGTTACTTTGGACAGTCCACAGATACGCAGTATTTT. The chain joins TRBV6-5 to TRBJ2-3; TRBD1 might be the D (6 bases). The CDR3 sequence is 15 residues long. Per germline, CDR1 MNHEY and CDR2 SVGAGI. Trimming took off 1 base at V and 2 bases at J, with 10 bases between the two ends.

This clonotype was seen ten or more times. The gene calls are TRBV6-6 and TRBJ1-1, with unresolved D. The CDR3 has 14 amino acids. V shed 2 bases and J shed 4 bases, with 11 bases lying between them. Per germline, CDR1 MNHNY and CDR2 SVGAGI (reference sequence). The CDR3 is CASSYGWGVTEAFF. CDR3 nucleotide sequence: TGTGCCAGCAGTTACGGCTGGGGTGTCACTGAAGCTTTCTTT.

This clonotype has ten or more counts. The chain joins TRBV10-1 to TRBJ2-1; 7 positions match TRBD2. From germline, CDR1 is WNHNN and CDR2 SYGVQD (reference sequence). Losses at the gene ends were 1 base for V and 6 bases for J; bases not matched to a gene: 9. The CDR3 has 16 residues. The CDR3 spells CASSEWRPSGINEQFF. For the CDR3, the DNA is TGCGCCAGCAGTGAGTGGAGACCTAGCGGAATCAATGAGCAGTTCTTC.